These 9 T cell receptor beta chains share one sample of origin, sequenced in a study of patients and donors after allogeneic stem cell transplantation. TCRdb re-analysed the RT-PCR reads in MiXCR, keeping a single row per CDR3 protein. The sample consists of tens of thousands of distinct CDR3 sequences, around 48% of them appearing once. The sample comprised blood, either unsorted or a sorted T cell fraction (not recorded which). These receptor sequences come from a human donor who was either an allogeneic HSCT recipient or a stem cell or donor lymphocyte infusion donor (not recorded which). It is not recorded whose cells these are; they may come from a transplant donor.

The rearrangement links TRBV20-1 to TRBJ2-7, with D perhaps matching TRBD2 (6 bases). Germline V gene lookup returns CDR1 DFQATT and CDR2 SNEGSKA (reference sequence). Trimming took 3 bases from V and 6 from J, leaving 21 bases between them. This CDR3 region has 15 residues. The CDR3 sequence: CSASPGLLARGEQYF. Here the CDR3 DNA reads TGCAGTGCTAGCCCTGGCTTACTAGCTCGTGGCGAGCAGTACTTC.

The chain is built from TRBV5-1 and TRBJ2-3; D is ambiguous. The CDR3 covers 15 residues. Between the trimmed V and J ends, which lost 1 base and 6 bases, there was a span of 15 bases. CDR1 and CDR2 (germline): SGHRS, YFSETQ. For the CDR3, the DNA is TGCGCCAGCAGCTTGTCATCCCGTCCTGCGGATACGCAGTATTTT. It is translated as CASSLSSRPADTQYF.

The V call is TRBV20-1, the J call TRBJ2-3; TRBD1 aligns across 10 bases. V lost 4 bases to trimming and J lost 3 bases; unmatched junction nucleotides: 1. This CDR3 has 13 amino acids. Germline CDR1 DFQATT, CDR2 SNEGSKA (reference sequence). CDR3 protein: CSATDRGTDTQYF. CDR3 nucleotide sequence: TGCAGTGCTACGGACAGGGGGACAGATACGCAGTATTTT.

This chain joins TRBV10-3 and TRBJ1-6, with 7 nucleotides matching TRBD1. V was clipped by 8 bases and J by 5 bases; unmatched bases: 6. Germline V gene data show CDR1 as ENHRY and CDR2 as SYGVKD. The CDR3 extends over 14 amino acids. CDR3 residues: CAIGRDSHNSPLHF. The DNA for the CDR3 is TGTGCCATCGGCCGGGACAGCCATAATTCACCCCTCCACTTT.

This clonotype was seen more than once but under ten times. The V and J genes are TRBV9 and TRBJ2-1; no firm D call. Germline values: CDR1 SGDLS, CDR2 YYNGEE. The V end lost 4 bases, the J end lost 5 bases, and 10 bases lay between the germline ends. The CDR3 loop spans 13 amino acids. The CDR3 loop is CASSPNGDNEQFF. DNA of the CDR3: TGTGCCAGCAGCCCTAATGGGGACAATGAGCAGTTCTTC.

This clonotype came up once. The rearrangement joins TRBV9 to TRBJ2-1; TRBD2 matches at 8 bases. This CDR3 contains 15 residues. The trim removed 1 base at V and 7 bases at J, leaving 7 bases unmatched. Per the germline V gene, CDR1 is SGDLS and CDR2 is YYNGEE. The CDR3 nucleotides read TGTGCCAGCAGCGTACAAGCGGGAGAGAAAAATGAGCAGTTCTTC. The encoded protein is CASSVQAGEKNEQFF.

The V call is TRBV6-5, the J call TRBJ1-1, with a possible D match to TRBD1 (6 bases). V lost 0 bases and J 0 bases, leaving 14 bases between the germline ends. CDR3 length: 17 amino acids. Germline V gene data show CDR1 as MNHEY and CDR2 as SVGAGI. The CDR3 nucleotides read TGTGCCAGCAGTTACTCGCCAGGGGCCTACATGAACACTGAAGCTTTCTTT. It yields the protein CASSYSPGAYMNTEAFF.

This chain joins TRBV4-1 and TRBJ1-2, with D uncertain. V lost 2 bases, J lost 8 bases, and 21 bases lay in between. Germline-derived CDR1 and CDR2 are MGHRA and YSYEKL. This CDR3 contains 16 residues. The CDR3 loop reads CASSQPSLRHSSGYTF. CDR3 in DNA: TGCGCCAGCAGCCAACCCTCGCTTAGACATTCCTCCGGCTACACCTTC.

The CDR3: CASSSRTGSGNTIYF. DNA of the CDR3: TGTGCCAGCAGTTCTCGGACAGGGTCTGGAAACACCATATATTTT. The chain combines TRBV11-2 with TRBJ1-3; 8 bases align to TRBD1. V lost 6 bases to trimming and J lost 1 base; unmatched junction nucleotides: 5. The CDR3 consists of 15 residues. Germline-derived CDR1 and CDR2 are SGHAT and FQNNGV.